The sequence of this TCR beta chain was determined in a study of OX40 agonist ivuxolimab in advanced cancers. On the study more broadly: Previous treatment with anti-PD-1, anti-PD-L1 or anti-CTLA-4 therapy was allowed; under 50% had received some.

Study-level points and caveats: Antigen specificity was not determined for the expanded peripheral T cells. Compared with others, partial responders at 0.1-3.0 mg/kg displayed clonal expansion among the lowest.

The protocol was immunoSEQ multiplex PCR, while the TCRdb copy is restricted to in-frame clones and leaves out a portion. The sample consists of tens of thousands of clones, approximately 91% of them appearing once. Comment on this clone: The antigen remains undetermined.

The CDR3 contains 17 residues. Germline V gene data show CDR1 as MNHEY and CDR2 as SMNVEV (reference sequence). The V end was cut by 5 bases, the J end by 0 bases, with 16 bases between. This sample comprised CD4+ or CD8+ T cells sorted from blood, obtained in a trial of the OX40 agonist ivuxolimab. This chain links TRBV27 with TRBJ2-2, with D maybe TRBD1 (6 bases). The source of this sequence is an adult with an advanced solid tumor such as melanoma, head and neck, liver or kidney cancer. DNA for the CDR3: TGTGCCAGCAGTCCTGCGGCGGACAGTGCGAACACCGGGGAGCTGTTTTTT. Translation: CASSPAADSANTGELFF.